The 9 T cell receptor beta chains listed next were all sequenced from one sample in a study of blood T cell repertoires in COVID-19. Repertoires were generated with immunoSEQ multiplex PCR, while TCRdb's copy carries only in-frame clones and drops some. Of over 85,000 clones in the sample, roughly 88% were seen once. Sequenced: peripheral blood. Every receptor here comes from an older woman with acute or convalescent COVID-19.

The rearrangement uses TRBV19 and TRBJ1-2, with D unclear. The germline V and J ends were trimmed by 9 bases and 6 bases, with 17 bases remaining between them. Germline-derived CDR1 and CDR2 are LNHDA and SQIVND (reference sequence). This CDR3 comprises 13 residues. The DNA of the CDR3 is TGTGCCAGCAAAATCGGAGGTTCCCATGGCTACACCTTC. Protein sequence: CASKIGGSHGYTF. Full variable domain (outside the CDR3, taken from reference TRBV19 and TRBJ1-2): DGGITQSPKYLFRKEGQNVTLSCEQNLNHDAMYWYRQDPGQGLRLIYYSQIVNDFQKGDIAEGYSVSREKKESFPLTVTSAQKNPTAFYLCASKIGGSHGYTFGSGTRLTVV.

In its sample, this clone was seen a few times. The chain carries TRBV6-5 and TRBJ1-2; tentative D call: TRBD1 (6 bases). The germline gives CDR1 MNHEY, CDR2 SVGAGI. The V gene lost 2 bases and the J gene lost 4 bases, with 11 bases spanning the gap. The CDR3 runs to 14 residues. In DNA, the CDR3 is TGTGCCAGCAGTTACGGACAGAGTGGCTATGGCTACACCTTC. As protein: CASSYGQSGYGYTF.

This chain uses TRBV4-1 with TRBJ2-1; the match to TRBD1 covers 10 bases. The germline CDR1 and CDR2 sequences are MGHRA and YSYEKL. This CDR3 contains 18 residues. V gave up 1 base and J gave up 12 bases; unmatched junction bases: 18. The CDR3 is CASSQVYMGQGPGGTQFF. As DNA, the CDR3 is TGCGCCAGCAGCCAAGTATATATGGGACAGGGGCCCGGGGGGACGCAGTTCTTC.

The V and J genes are TRBV28 and TRBJ2-7, with D possibly being TRBD1 (5 bases). The CDR3 covers 12 residues. Germline lookup yields CDR1 MDHEN and CDR2 SYDVKM. Between the trimmed V and J ends, which lost 2 bases and 5 bases, there was a span of 7 bases. The CDR3 DNA sequence: TGTGCCAGCAGTTTAATCAGGGACGAGCAGTACTTC. Protein sequence: CASSLIRDEQYF.

The V gene is TRBV5-1, the J gene TRBJ2-1; D is perhaps TRBD2 (7 bases). CDR1 is SGHRS and CDR2 is YFSETQ in the germline V gene. The V end was cut by 4 bases, the J end by 7 bases, with 18 bases between. The CDR3 is 15 residues long. The CDR3, as DNA: TGCGCCAGCAGCGCCACGGGGGGCGGGCCTAATGAGCAGTTCTTC. Its protein product is CASSATGGGPNEQFF.

The chain links TRBV25-1 to TRBJ2-7; TRBD2 aligns across 11 bases. J lost 2 bases, V lost 6 bases, and 9 bases had no gene match. The CDR3 loop spans 16 amino acids. Germline CDR1 MGHDK, CDR2 SYGVNS. The CDR3: CASRGSGREGAYEQYF. The CDR3 DNA sequence: TGTGCCAGCAGGGGTAGCGGGAGGGAGGGTGCCTACGAGCAGTACTTC.

The CDR3 spells CASSTRGGRANEKLFF. The CDR3 DNA reads as TGTGCCAGCAGCACCCGGGGGGGGCGGGCTAATGAAAAACTGTTTTTT. The chain has TRBV7-2 and TRBJ1-4, with D tentatively TRBD1 (6 bases). The CDR3 totals 16 residues. CDR1 and CDR2 from the germline V gene are SGHTA and FQGNSA. Deletions cut 5 bases from V and 3 bases from J, with 16 bases between.

This clone has more than one count but fewer than ten. This chain joins TRBV5-1 and TRBJ1-2, with D hard to call. CDR3 length: 17 residues. The germline V gene has CDR1 SGHRS and CDR2 YFSETQ. V lost 4 bases, J lost 4 bases, and 23 bases lay in between. The DNA of the CDR3 is TGCGCCAGCAGCCCGAGACTACAGAGCAGTCTTGTCTATGGCTACACCTTC. This codes for CASSPRLQSSLVYGYTF.

The chain combines TRBV3-1 (or the pseudogene TRBV3-2) with TRBJ1-3; 9 bases align to TRBD1. V dropped 6 bases and J dropped 3; count of bases not matched to a gene: 6. The CDR3 runs 15 residues. Germline assignment: CDR1 LGHDT and CDR2 YNNKEL (reference sequence). The CDR3 protein is CASSLRDRVGNTIYF. The DNA of the CDR3 is TGTGCCAGCAGTCTTCGGGACAGGGTTGGAAACACCATATATTTT.